This T cell receptor (beta chain) stems from a study of tumor and adjacent non-tumor tissue in lung cancer. Overall study context: The cohort had roughly 11 adenocarcinoma, a couple of squamous cell and 1 small cell patients. Patients were aged roughly 31 to 76, nine to eleven men and 5 women, stage I to III.

The library came from three nested PCR rounds adapted from ARM-PCR protocols. TCRdb redid the calling of the multiplex PCR reads with MiXCR, one entry per CDR3 protein. Of some 80,000 distinct CDR3 sequences listed, around 82% are singletons. In the case of this clonotype: The conserved phenylalanine or tryptophan normally closing the CDR3 is absent here, so this likely arose from a read error.

This sample's RNA came from whole unsorted tissue. More than 3 cm separated this lung sample from the edge of the tumor. The germline gives CDR1 MNHNS, CDR2 SASEGT. This CDR3 contains 12 residues. V is TRBV6-1 and J is TRBJ2-5, with no clear D. The sample taken for sequencing was distant non-tumor lung tissue. The sequence was obtained from a woman in her forties or fifties with non-small cell lung cancer. CDR3 nucleotides: TGTGCCAGCGGCCACAGACAAGAGATCCAGTACTTG. This encodes CASGHRQEIQYL.